The 22 T cell receptor beta chains reported below all come from one sample, sequenced in a study of shared clonotypes between healthy human individuals. Profiled with immunoSEQ multiplex PCR; TCRdb holds only in-frame clones, not every one. The table lists nearly 600,000 clones, roughly 95% of them singletons. The naive CD8 subset, CD45RO-negative cells positively selected for CCR7, excluded terminally differentiated effector memory CD45RA+ cells. Sequences were obtained from naive CD8+ T cells sorted from blood. The receptors stem from a woman aged 25 to 39 in good health.

CDR3 sequence: CASSFLGTSYNEQFF. The CDR3 coding sequence is TGTGCCAGCAGCTTCCTCGGGACTAGCTACAATGAGCAGTTCTTC. The rearrangement joins TRBV11-2 to TRBJ2-1; 8 bases align to TRBD2. This CDR3 is built from 15 residues. Germline CDR1 reads SGHAT; CDR2 reads FQNNGV. J gave up 3 bases and V 3 bases, and 4 bases lay outside the gene matches.

The chain joins TRBV2 to TRBJ1-2, with TRBD1 matching over 8 bases. J gave up 4 bases and V 3 bases, and 10 bases lay outside the gene matches. The germline CDR1 and CDR2 sequences are SNHLY and FYNNEI. The CDR3 has 16 amino acids. The CDR3 loop reads CASSDRGTGGFYGYTF. In nucleotides, the CDR3 is TGTGCCAGCAGTGATAGGGGGACAGGCGGCTTCTATGGCTACACCTTC.

The chain carries TRBV9 and TRBJ2-5, with 13 bases matching TRBD2. The DNA end is more similar to TRBJ2-7, so the J call may be wrong. The CDR3 consists of 16 residues. Germline V CDR1 and CDR2: SGDLS, YYNGEE. CDR3 loop: CASSVGTSGRGNEQYF. CDR3 sequence (DNA): TGTGCCAGCAGCGTAGGCACTAGCGGGAGGGGGAACGAGCAGTACTTC.

The chain carries TRBV25-1 and TRBJ1-2; D ambiguous. The CDR3 consists of 14 residues. CDR1 and CDR2 (germline): MGHDK, SYGVNS. V was pared by 4 bases and J by 4 bases, with 13 bases between. The DNA for the CDR3 is TGTGCCAGCAGTGCCCTGGGTATGGCCTATGGCTACACCTTC. Protein sequence: CASSALGMAYGYTF.

The chain links TRBV29-1 to TRBJ2-5; perhaps TRBD2 as D (6 bases). The V end was cut by 7 bases, the J end by 6 bases, with 21 bases between. Per the germline V gene, CDR1 is SQVTM and CDR2 is ANQGSEA. This CDR3 region has 14 residues. The CDR3 DNA reads TGCAGCGCTCATCTACGGAGGGCTTGGAAGACCCAGTACTTC. Its translation: CSAHLRRAWKTQYF. Full variable domain (rest looked up from reference TRBV29-1 and TRBJ2-5): SAVISQKPSRDICQRGTSLTIQCQVDSQVTMMFWYRQQPGQSLTLIATANQGSEATYESGFVIDKFPISRPNLTFSTLTVSNMSPEDSSIYLCSAHLRRAWKTQYFGPGTRLLVL.

J is TRBJ1-2 and V is TRBV2; 8 positions agree with TRBD1. With 11 bases clipped from V and 2 bases from J, the junction kept 7 bases outside the gene matches. The CDR3 runs 13 residues. Germline CDR1 reads SNHLY; CDR2 reads FYNNEI. In DNA, the CDR3 is TGTGCCGGAACGACAGGGGCGAACTATGGCTACACCTTC. It codes for CAGTTGANYGYTF. The entire variable domain, with the rest obtained from reference TRBV2 and TRBJ1-2, is as follows: EPEVTQTPSHQVTQMGQEVILRCVPISNHLYFYWYRQILGQKVEFLVSFYNNEISEKSEIFDDQFSVERPDGSNFTLKIRSTKLEDSAMYFCAGTTGANYGYTFGSGTRLTVV.

This chain links TRBV6-5 with TRBJ2-1, with 9 bases fitting TRBD2. Germline V gene data show CDR1 as MNHEY and CDR2 as SVGAGI. This CDR3 is 15 amino acids long. Trimming at V came to 1 base and at J to 8 bases, leaving 6 bases not matched to a gene. CDR3 in DNA: TGTGCCAGCAGTTACTTAGCGGGAGTAGGCTATGAGCAGTTCTTC. This translates into CASSYLAGVGYEQFF.

The chain employs TRBV27 and TRBJ2-1; 12 bases agree with TRBD2. This CDR3 spans 14 amino acids. CDR1 and CDR2 from the germline V gene are MNHEY and SMNVEV (reference sequence). With V trimmed by 8 bases and J by 7 bases, 6 bases remained unmatched. The CDR3 DNA is TGTGCCAGCCGACTAGCGGGAGATCTTAATGAGCAGTTCTTC. Translated: CASRLAGDLNEQFF.

The rearrangement uses TRBV4-1 and TRBJ2-5, with D unclear. CDR1 is MGHRA and CDR2 is YSYEKL in the germline V gene. V shed 0 bases and J shed 1 base, with 9 bases lying between them. There are 15 residues in the CDR3. CDR3 sequence reads: CASSQDDTAQETQYF. The CDR3 DNA follows: TGCGCCAGCAGCCAAGATGATACGGCCCAAGAGACCCAGTACTTC.

The V and J genes are TRBV10-2 and TRBJ1-5; a weak D match, TRBD1 (5 bases). Germline values: CDR1 WSHSY, CDR2 SAAADI. There are 16 residues in the CDR3. V lost 2 bases, J lost 0 bases, and 11 bases lay in between. CDR3 DNA: TGCGCCAGCAGTGAGAGGGGTGTAAGTAGCAATCAGCCCCAGCATTTT. Protein: CASSERGVSSNQPQHF.

This clone appeared once. The rearrangement joins TRBV11-3 to TRBJ2-1; D perhaps matches TRBD1 (6 bases). This CDR3 is built from 15 residues. V lost 6 bases and J lost 3, with 15 bases in between. Germline CDR1 SGHNT, CDR2 YENEEA. CDR3: CASSPGAGFYNEQFF. The DNA for the CDR3 is TGTGCCAGCAGTCCAGGGGCAGGTTTCTACAATGAGCAGTTCTTC. Full variable domain (remainder filled in from reference TRBV11-3 and TRBJ2-1): EAGVVQSPRYKIIEKKQPVAFWCNPISGHNTLYWYLQNLGQGPELLIRYENEEAVDDSQLPKDRFSAERLKGVDSTLKIQPAELGDSAVYLCASSPGAGFYNEQFFGPGTRLTVL.

This clone showed up just once. The chain couples TRBV6-5 to TRBJ2-3, with D tentatively TRBD2 (5 bases). Germline loops: CDR1 MNHEY, CDR2 SVGAGI. V was cut by 0 bases and J by 5 bases, with 12 bases left in between. This CDR3 region has 15 residues. The CDR3 DNA sequence: TGTGCCAGCAGTTACTCGACGAGGGTGGAAGATACGCAGTATTTT. It encodes CASSYSTRVEDTQYF.

V gene TRBV6-4 combines with J gene TRBJ1-5; possibly TRBD1 for D (6 bases). Germline CDR1 and CDR2: MRHNA and SNTAGT. This CDR3 spans 13 amino acids. Trimming removed 5 bases from V and 7 bases from J, with 12 bases in between. The CDR3 DNA reads as TGTGCCAGCAGTTTTACAGGGAGGCAGCCCCAGCATTTT. It codes for CASSFTGRQPQHF.

This clone has only one observation. As DNA, the CDR3 is TGTGCCAGTAGTAGGCGGGAGGTATTAAATGAGCAGTTCTTC. The encoded protein is CASSRREVLNEQFF. The chain has TRBV19 and TRBJ2-1, with 8 bases matching TRBD2. The germline V gene encodes CDR1 LNHDA and CDR2 SQIVND (reference sequence). V shed 4 bases and J 7 bases; nucleotides not matched to a gene: 6. This CDR3 region has 14 residues.

The rearrangement uses TRBV19 and TRBJ1-1; D is perhaps TRBD1 (5 bases). Deletions cut 5 bases from V and 0 bases from J, with 25 bases between. CDR3 length equals 19 residues. Germline CDR1 reads LNHDA; CDR2 reads SQIVND (reference sequence). The CDR3 DNA reads as TGTGCCAGTAGTCCGAGTTATGGCGGGACCGTGGAGTTGAACACTGAAGCTTTCTTT. This sequence encodes CASSPSYGGTVELNTEAFF.

This sequence joins TRBV5-5 and TRBJ2-7; D might be TRBD2 (5 bases). Germline CDR1 is SGHKS and CDR2 is YYEKEE (reference sequence). This CDR3 region has 16 residues. V lost 1 base and J 4 bases, leaving 18 bases between the germline ends. The DNA of the CDR3 is TGTGCCAGCAGCTTGCTACTAGGCCCTCCGAAGTACGAGCAGTACTTC. Translating gives CASSLLLGPPKYEQYF.

V gene TRBV7-6 combines with J gene TRBJ1-5; 7 bases are a match to TRBD1. The junction had 4 bases not matched to a gene; V was cut back by 4 bases and J by 1 base. Germline V CDR1 and CDR2: SGHVS, FNYEAQ. This CDR3 is 15 amino acids long. This CDR3 reads CASSYSDRSNQPQHF. The CDR3 DNA follows: TGTGCCAGCAGCTACTCGGACAGGAGCAATCAGCCCCAGCATTTT.

The chain couples TRBV10-1 to TRBJ2-1, with D possibly TRBD2 on 6 matching bases. The germline V and J ends were trimmed by 6 bases and 5 bases, with 17 bases remaining between them. The CDR3 totals 15 residues. In germline, CDR1 is WNHNN, CDR2 SYGVQD (reference sequence). The CDR3 region is CASSTSEGSHNEQFF. The CDR3 region has the DNA TGCGCCAGCAGCACCTCGGAGGGGTCTCACAATGAGCAGTTCTTC.

The genes are TRBV27 and TRBJ1-5; D is perhaps TRBD1 (5 bases). This CDR3 contains 13 residues. Germline V lookup: CDR1 MNHEY, CDR2 SMNVEV (reference sequence). Trimming removed 10 bases from V and 6 bases from J, with 16 bases in between. The CDR3: CATQKGTGQPQHF. CDR3 coding DNA: TGTGCCACCCAAAAAGGGACTGGTCAGCCCCAGCATTTT.

For this clone: Other DNA sequences from this sample encode an identical CDR3 as well. CDR3: CASSNSYEQYF. For the CDR3, the DNA is TGTGCCAGTAGTAACTCCTACGAGCAGTACTTC. The rearrangement joins TRBV19 to TRBJ2-7; D unclear. V was pared by 4 bases and J by 0 bases, with 1 base between. Germline V gene sequence: CDR1 LNHDA, CDR2 SQIVND (reference sequence). CDR3 size: 11 residues. Combining the CDR3 with reference TRBV19 and TRBJ2-7 gives the whole variable domain DGGITQSPKYLFRKEGQNVTLSCEQNLNHDAMYWYRQDPGQGLRLIYYSQIVNDFQKGDIAEGYSVSREKKESFPLTVTSAQKNPTAFYLCASSNSYEQYFGPGTRLTVT.

J is TRBJ2-3 and V is TRBV19; 8 positions match TRBD1. Germline V lookup: CDR1 LNHDA, CDR2 SQIVND (reference sequence). V lost 5 bases to trimming and J lost 3 bases; unmatched junction nucleotides: 7. The CDR3 covers 15 residues. In DNA form, the CDR3 reads TGTGCCAGTAGTTCCAGGACAGGGAGTACAGATACGCAGTATTTT. Its protein is CASSSRTGSTDTQYF.

The rearrangement uses TRBV5-1 and TRBJ2-1; a possible D gene is TRBD2 (6 bases). Between the trimmed V and J ends, which lost 5 bases and 0 bases, there was a span of 9 bases. The germline gives CDR1 SGHRS, CDR2 YFSETQ. The CDR3 runs 14 residues. The chain's CDR3 is CASRVRDSYNEQFF. CDR3 coding DNA: TGCGCCAGCAGGGTGCGGGACTCCTACAATGAGCAGTTCTTC. The whole variable domain, filled in from reference TRBV5-1 and TRBJ2-1, reads KAGVTQTPRYLIKTRGQQVTLSCSPISGHRSVSWYQQTPGQGLQFLFEYFSETQRNKGNFPGRFSGRQFSNSRSEMNVSTLELGDSALYLCASRVRDSYNEQFFGPGTRLTVL.